The present entry profiles one TCR beta chain with its context. These data come from a study of OX40 agonist ivuxolimab in advanced cancers. Study-level information: In this trial design, patients received ivuxolimab intravenously at 0.01 to 10 mg/kg every 2 weeks.

Clones were sequenced by immunoSEQ multiplex PCR, and TCRdb holds only the in-frame ones, with some missing. The sample lists over 20,000 clones; 80% to 90% were seen once. The CDR3 contains 14 residues. With 0 bases removed from V and 10 bases from J, the gap between germline ends came to 14 bases. Germline values: CDR1 SGHKS, CDR2 YYEKEE (reference sequence). This clonotype was obtained from an adult with an advanced solid tumor such as melanoma, head and neck, liver or kidney cancer. Material: CD4+ or CD8+ T cells sorted from blood, obtained in a trial of the OX40 agonist ivuxolimab. The chain is built from TRBV5-5 and TRBJ2-1; D possibly corresponds to TRBD2 (6 bases). CDR3 sequence reads: CASSLAVGSGEQFF. Written as DNA, the CDR3 is TGTGCCAGCAGCTTGGCGGTTGGTAGCGGCGAGCAGTTCTTC. The full variable domain, rest sourced from reference TRBV5-5 and TRBJ2-1, is DAGVTQSPTHLIKTRGQQVTLRCSPISGHKSVSWYQQVLGQGPQFIFQYYEKEERGRGNFPDRFSARQFPNYSSELNVNALLLGDSALYLCASSLAVGSGEQFFGPGTRLTVL.